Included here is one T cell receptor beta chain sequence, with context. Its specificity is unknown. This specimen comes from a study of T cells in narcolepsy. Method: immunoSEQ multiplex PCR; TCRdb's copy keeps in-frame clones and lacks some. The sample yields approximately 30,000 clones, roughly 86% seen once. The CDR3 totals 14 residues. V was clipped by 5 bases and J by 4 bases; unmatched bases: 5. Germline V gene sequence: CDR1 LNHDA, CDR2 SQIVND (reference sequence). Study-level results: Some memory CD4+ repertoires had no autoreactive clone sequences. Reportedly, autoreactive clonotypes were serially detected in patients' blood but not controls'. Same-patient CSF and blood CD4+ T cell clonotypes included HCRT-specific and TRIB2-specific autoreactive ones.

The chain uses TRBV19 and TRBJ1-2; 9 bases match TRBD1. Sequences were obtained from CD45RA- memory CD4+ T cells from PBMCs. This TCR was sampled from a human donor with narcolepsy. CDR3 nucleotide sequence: TGTGCCAGTAGTCTTGGACAGGGGTCCTATGGCTACACCTTC. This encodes CASSLGQGSYGYTF.